The 8 T cell receptor beta chains listed next were all sequenced from one sample in a study of blood T cell repertoires in COVID-19. Method: immunoSEQ multiplex PCR; TCRdb's copy keeps in-frame clones and lacks some. Here the sample spans roughly 84,000 clones, about 82% being singletons. Source material: peripheral blood. The receptor source for this set is a man of 80 years or more with active or convalescent COVID-19.

This chain connects TRBV15 to TRBJ1-1; no clear D. CDR3 size: 12 residues. The V end was cut by 1 base, the J end by 6 bases, with 6 bases between. CDR1 and CDR2 (germline): LNHNV, YYDKDF (reference sequence). The CDR3 region is CATSRGEAEAFF. For the CDR3, the DNA is TGTGCCACCAGCAGAGGGGAGGCTGAAGCTTTCTTT.

On this clone: Additional DNA sequences in this sample encode the identical CDR3. The rearrangement links TRBV6-5 to TRBJ1-1; weak D call: TRBD1 (5 bases). The CDR3 spans 14 residues. V was clipped by 0 bases and J by 5 bases, with 10 bases between them. Germline V gives CDR1 MNHEY, CDR2 SVGAGI. The CDR3 DNA follows: TGTGCCAGCAGTTACTCGGCAGGGAGGACTGAAGCTTTCTTT. Translated: CASSYSAGRTEAFF.

The chain is built from TRBV5-4 and TRBJ2-1; 11 positions agree with TRBD2. CDR3 length equals 16 residues. Trimming took 3 bases from V and 9 from J; bases not matched to a gene: 11. Germline V gene sequence: CDR1 SGHNT, CDR2 YYREEE (reference sequence). As DNA, the CDR3 is TGTGCCAGCAGCTGGGACACTAGCGGGAGAACGACTGAGCAGTTCTTC. Translated: CASSWDTSGRTTEQFF.

The chain joins TRBV24-1 to TRBJ1-4; 9 positions match TRBD1. Germline trimming cut 4 bases from V and 8 bases from J; bases unmatched to any gene: 10. The germline CDR1 and CDR2 sequences are KGHDR and SFDVKD. CDR3 size: 16 residues. CDR3 sequence (DNA): TGTGCCACCAGTGAAGGAGGGACAGGGATCCGCGAAAAACTGTTTTTT. Protein: CATSEGGTGIREKLFF.

The chain couples TRBV30 to TRBJ1-6, with 10 bases lining up with TRBD1. The CDR3 has 13 residues. CDR1 GTSNPN and CDR2 SVGIG come from the germline V gene (reference sequence). Trimming at V came to 4 bases and at J to 10 bases, leaving 4 bases not matched to a gene. The CDR3 nucleotides read TGTGCCTGGAAAGCGACAGGGGGCTCACCCCTCCACTTT. Its translation is CAWKATGGSPLHF.

This CDR3 reads CASSEGVQPETQYF. CDR3 DNA: TGTGCCAGCAGCGAAGGGGTCCAACCAGAGACCCAGTACTTC. V is TRBV7-3 and J is TRBJ2-5, with D possibly matching TRBD1 (5 bases). The length of the CDR3 is 14 residues. CDR1 and CDR2 (germline): SGHTA, FQGTGA. V lost 5 bases and J 4 bases, leaving 14 bases between the germline ends.

This chain links TRBV3-1 (or the pseudogene TRBV3-2) with TRBJ2-1; 13 bases are shared with TRBD2. Unmatched junction bases numbered 11, after V lost 4 bases and J lost 8 bases. The CDR3 is 17 residues long. Germline V gene data show CDR1 as LGHDT and CDR2 as YNNKEL (reference sequence). For the CDR3, the DNA is TGTGCCAGCAGCCTGATGACTAGCGGGAGGTCCCTGGATGAGCAGTTCTTC. Protein sequence: CASSLMTSGRSLDEQFF.

This chain connects TRBV4-1 to TRBJ1-2, with TRBD1 identical over 8 bases. Trimming cost V 3 bases and J 4 bases; bases outside gene matches: 4. CDR3 length equals 14 residues. Germline CDR1 reads MGHRA; CDR2 reads YSYEKL. In nucleotides, the CDR3 is TGCGCCAGCAGCCACGGACAGGGAGGCTATGGCTACACCTTC. Residues: CASSHGQGGYGYTF.